The 3 T cell receptor beta chains presented below share a single source sample, sequenced in a study of blood T cell repertoires in COVID-19. The method was immunoSEQ multiplex PCR; TCRdb's version includes in-frame clones alone and lacks a portion of them. The table lists roughly 440,000 clones, approximately 88% of them singletons. The sample consisted of peripheral blood. These receptors all come from a woman between 50 and 59 years old with COVID-19, enrolled during active disease.

This rearrangement joins TRBV6-5 to TRBJ1-5, with a possible D match to TRBD1 (5 bases). Trimming stripped 8 bases from V and 5 bases from J, with 19 bases between. The CDR3 is 15 amino acids. Germline CDR1 is MNHEY and CDR2 is SVGAGI. The CDR3 region has the DNA TGTGCCAGCGGAGGGGAGGGCAGTGGGGATCAGCCCCAGCATTTT. It codes for CASGGEGSGDQPQHF.

The rearrangement joins TRBV20-1 to TRBJ2-7; D may be TRBD2 (5 bases). Trimming took 3 bases from V and 6 from J, leaving 21 bases between them. CDR1 DFQATT and CDR2 SNEGSKA come from the germline V gene (reference sequence). This CDR3 spans 15 amino acids. The CDR3 protein is CSASLLVRETGEQYF. The CDR3 region has the DNA TGCAGTGCTAGTCTTCTAGTGAGGGAGACGGGCGAGCAGTACTTC.

V is TRBV10-3 and J is TRBJ2-3; TRBD2 agrees at 8 bases. The length of the CDR3 is 14 residues. Germline-derived CDR1 and CDR2 are ENHRY and SYGVKD. Losses at the gene ends were 8 bases for V and 2 bases for J; bases not matched to a gene: 6. The DNA of the CDR3 is TGTGCCATCGGGAGCGGGGGTGACACAGATACGCAGTATTTT. It is translated as CAIGSGGDTDTQYF.